The sequence of this TCR beta chain was determined in a study of T cell responses to AZD1222 COVID-19 vaccine. This table comes from immunoSEQ multiplex PCR, and its TCRdb copy is limited to in-frame clones, with some not included. The repertoire consists of 200,000 to 250,000 clones, with more than 85% occurring once and the leading ten covering less than 1.2%. Points from the study as a whole: Baseline testing showed seropositivity in only five to seven AZD1222 recipients. Following two doses of AZD1222, Spike-specific TCR breadth and depth rose.

Trimming pared 2 bases from V and 2 bases from J, leaving 9 bases between. The CDR3 runs to 14 residues. Germline V gene sequence: CDR1 SGHNT, CDR2 YENEEA. A remark on this clone: Its antigen is as yet unknown.

V usage is TRBV11-3 and J usage is TRBJ1-2; D call uncertain. The sequencing here drew on peripheral blood, taken on day 0 of MenACWY control vaccination. This receptor was identified in an adult in good health. The CDR3 here is CASSLKLLNYGYTF. The CDR3 region has the DNA TGTGCCAGCAGCTTAAAACTCCTAAACTATGGCTACACCTTC.